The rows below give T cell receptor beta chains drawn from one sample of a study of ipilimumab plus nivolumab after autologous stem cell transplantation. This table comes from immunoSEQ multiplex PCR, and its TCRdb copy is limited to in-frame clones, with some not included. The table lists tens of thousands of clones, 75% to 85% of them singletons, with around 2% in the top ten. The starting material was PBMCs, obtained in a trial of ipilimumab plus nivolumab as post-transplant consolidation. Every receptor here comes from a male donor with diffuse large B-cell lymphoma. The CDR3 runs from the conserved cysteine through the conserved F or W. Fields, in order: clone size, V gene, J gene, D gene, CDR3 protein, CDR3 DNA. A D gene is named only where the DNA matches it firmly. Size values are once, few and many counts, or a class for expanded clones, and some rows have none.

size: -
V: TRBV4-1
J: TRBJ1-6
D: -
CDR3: CASSQVILLGGNGKNSPLHF
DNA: TGCGCCAGCAGCCAAGTTATTCTATTAGGGGGTAACGGCAAGAATTCACCCCTCCACTTT

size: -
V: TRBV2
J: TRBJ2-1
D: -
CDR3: CASTGGEIYNEQFF
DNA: TGTGCCAGCACCGGGGGCGAGATCTACAATGAGCAGTTCTTC

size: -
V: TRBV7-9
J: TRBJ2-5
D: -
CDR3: CASSLGPGYQETQYF
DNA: TGTGCCAGCAGCTTAGGGCCGGGTTACCAAGAGACCCAGTACTTC

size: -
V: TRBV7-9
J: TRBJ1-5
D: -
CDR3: CASSLGSGGQPQHF
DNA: TGTGCCAGCAGCTTAGGCAGCGGTGGGCAGCCCCAGCATTTT

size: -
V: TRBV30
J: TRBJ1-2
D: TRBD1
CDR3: CAWIFRTGVQGYTF
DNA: TGTGCCTGGATCTTCAGGACAGGGGTGCAGGGCTACACCTTC

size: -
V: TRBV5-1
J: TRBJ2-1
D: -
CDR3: CASSPSGTPSYNEQFF
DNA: TGCGCCAGCAGCCCCTCCGGGACACCCTCCTACAATGAGCAGTTCTTC

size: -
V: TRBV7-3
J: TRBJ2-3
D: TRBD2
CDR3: CASSSSGEPQYF
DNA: TGTGCCAGCAGTTCAAGCGGGGAGCCGCAGTATTTT

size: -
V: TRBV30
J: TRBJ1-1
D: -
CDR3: CAWRRGTLTEAFF
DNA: TGTGCCTGGAGACGGGGGACGTTGACTGAAGCTTTCTTT

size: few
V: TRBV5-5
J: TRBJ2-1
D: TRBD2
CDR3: CASSFSGGPINEQFF
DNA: TGTGCCAGCAGCTTTAGCGGGGGGCCCATTAATGAGCAGTTCTTC

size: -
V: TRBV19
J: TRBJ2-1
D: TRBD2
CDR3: CASSRTSGSSYNEQFF
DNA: TGTGCCAGTAGTCGGACTAGCGGGAGCTCCTACAATGAGCAGTTCTTC

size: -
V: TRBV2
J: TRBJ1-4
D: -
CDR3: CASSLTEKLFF
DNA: TGTGCCAGCAGTCTGACAGAGAAACTGTTTTTT

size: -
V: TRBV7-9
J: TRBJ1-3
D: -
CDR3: CASSLGNLMTGGLGNTIYF
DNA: TGTGCCAGCAGCCTAGGGAACTTAATGACAGGAGGTCTTGGAAACACCATATATTTT

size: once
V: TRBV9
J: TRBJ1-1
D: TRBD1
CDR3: CASSTRTGGVLNTEAFF
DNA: TGTGCCAGCAGCACACGGACAGGGGGCGTTTTGAACACTGAAGCTTTCTTT

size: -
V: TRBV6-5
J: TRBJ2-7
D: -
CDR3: CASRPLLDGYEQYF
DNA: TGTGCCAGCAGGCCACTACTCGACGGCTACGAGCAGTACTTC

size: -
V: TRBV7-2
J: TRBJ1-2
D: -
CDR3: CASSRVGDYGYTF
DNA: TGTGCCAGCAGCCGGGTTGGGGACTATGGCTACACCTTC

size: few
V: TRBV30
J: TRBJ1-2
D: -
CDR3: CAWSVRDYGYTF
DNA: TGTGCCTGGAGTGTGAGGGACTATGGCTACACCTTC

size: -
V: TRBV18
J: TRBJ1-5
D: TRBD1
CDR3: CASSPGQEGQPQHF
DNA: TGTGCCAGCTCACCGGGACAGGAAGGTCAGCCCCAGCATTTT

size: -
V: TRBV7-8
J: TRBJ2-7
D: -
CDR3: CASSTTEGYEQYF
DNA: TGTGCCAGCTCGACGACCGAGGGGTACGAGCAGTACTTC

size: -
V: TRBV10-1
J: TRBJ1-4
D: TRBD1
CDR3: CASGQANEKLFF
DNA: TGCGCCAGCGGACAGGCTAATGAAAAACTGTTTTTT

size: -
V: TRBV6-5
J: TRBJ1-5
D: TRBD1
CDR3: CATSRGTGGQPQHF
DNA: TGTGCCACCAGCCGTGGGACAGGGGGCCAGCCCCAGCATTTT

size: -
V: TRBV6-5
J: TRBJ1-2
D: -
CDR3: CASSHSTAANYGYTF
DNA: TGTGCCAGCAGCCACTCGACCGCGGCTAACTATGGCTACACCTTC

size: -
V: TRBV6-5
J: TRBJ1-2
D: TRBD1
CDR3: CASSPQGTGGRGYTF
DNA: TGTGCCAGCAGCCCTCAAGGGACAGGGGGCCGTGGCTACACCTTC

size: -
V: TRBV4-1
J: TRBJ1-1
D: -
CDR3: CASSQDSASMNTEAFF
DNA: TGCGCCAGCAGCCAAGATTCGGCAAGTATGAACACTGAAGCTTTCTTT

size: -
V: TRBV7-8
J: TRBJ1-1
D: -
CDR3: CASSLVSAGGTEAFF
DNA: TGTGCCAGCAGCTTGGTTTCGGCAGGAGGCACTGAAGCTTTCTTT

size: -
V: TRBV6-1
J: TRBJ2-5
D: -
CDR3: CASSEGGTQYF
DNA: TGTGCCAGCAGTGAAGGGGGGACCCAGTACTTC

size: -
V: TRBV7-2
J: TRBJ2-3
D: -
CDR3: CASSLSGPDTQYF
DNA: TGTGCCAGCAGCTTATCGGGTCCAGATACGCAGTATTTT

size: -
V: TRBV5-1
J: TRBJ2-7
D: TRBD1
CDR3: CASSTGTGGFYEQYF
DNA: TGCGCCAGCAGCACCGGGACAGGGGGCTTTTACGAGCAGTACTTC

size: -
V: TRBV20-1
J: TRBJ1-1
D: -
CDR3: CSAYREVEAFF
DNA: TGCAGTGCCTACAGGGAGGTCGAAGCTTTCTTT

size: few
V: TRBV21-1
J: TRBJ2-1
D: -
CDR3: CASSKGNRGIYNEQFF
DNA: TGTGCCAGCAGCAAAGGCAACAGGGGAATTTACAATGAGCAGTTCTTC